This entry is about one T cell receptor beta chain. The data are from a study of blood T cells in healthy people across ages. V was shortened by 6 bases and J by 4 bases, with 12 bases between the two germline ends. The germline V gene has CDR1 MDHEN and CDR2 SYDVKM. This CDR3 region has 13 residues. The second PCR ran about 6 to 12 cycles with a sample-barcoded 5' primer and J-beta primers. The template-switch adaptor, which had 12 random nucleotides, put a tag on each cDNA molecule. From the 5' RACE reads, TCRdb called clonotypes with MiXCR, one entry per CDR3 protein. This table has some 1.5 million distinct CDR3 sequences, approximately 30% appearing once. PBMCs, at least 6 million per sample, were isolated.

Material for sequencing was blood. The rearrangement links TRBV28 to TRBJ1-2, with D possibly matching TRBD1 (6 bases). The sequence derives from a woman in her twenties or thirties in good health. CDR3 nucleotide sequence: TGTGCCAGCAGGCAGGGGAGCGGCTATGGCTACACCTTC. Translated: CASRQGSGYGYTF.